The next 9 T cell receptor beta chains were all read from a single sample in a study of OX40 agonist ivuxolimab in advanced cancers. Libraries were made using the immunoSEQ multiplex PCR assay. TCRdb took over this immuneACCESS table, retaining in-frame rearrangements with V and J assigned. Such tables are incomplete; in checked studies, under half of the missing clones stem from an unresolved V gene, and the remainder is unexplained. This sample holds 65,000 to 95,000 clones; around 80% were observed only once. The ten largest clones take up about 0.73% of the sample. The specimen was CD4+ or CD8+ T cells sorted from blood, collected in a trial of the OX40 agonist ivuxolimab. The origin of the receptors is an adult with an advanced solid tumor such as melanoma, head and neck, liver or kidney cancer.

This clone was seen more than once but under ten times. The V gene is TRBV30, the J gene TRBJ1-2; 9 nucleotides match TRBD1. Trimming at V came to 5 bases and at J to 3 bases, leaving 10 bases not matched to a gene. There are 15 residues in the CDR3. CDR1 and CDR2 (germline): GTSNPN, SVGIG (reference sequence). DNA for the CDR3: TGTGCCTGGGAGGGGGACGGACAGGGGCACTATGGCTACACCTTC. Its protein is CAWEGDGQGHYGYTF.

The rearrangement uses TRBV5-4 and TRBJ2-3; TRBD2 might be the D (6 bases). Deletions cut 4 bases from V and 5 bases from J, with 20 bases between. The length of the CDR3 is 16 residues. Germline V gene lookup returns CDR1 SGHNT and CDR2 YYREEE (reference sequence). The CDR3 loop reads CASSKDSGFSLDTQYF. The CDR3 coding sequence is TGTGCCAGCAGCAAGGATAGCGGATTTTCTTTAGATACGCAGTATTTT. The variable domain in full, completed from reference TRBV5-4 and TRBJ2-3, reads ETGVTQSPTHLIKTRGQQVTLRCSSQSGHNTVSWYQQALGQGPQFIFQYYREEENGRGNFPPRFSGLQFPNYSSELNVNALELDDSALYLCASSKDSGFSLDTQYFGPGTRLTVL.

The genes are TRBV29-1 and TRBJ2-3; TRBD2 might be the D (6 bases). The CDR3 has 15 amino acids. V lost 4 bases, J lost 0 bases, and 14 bases lay in between. Germline lookup yields CDR1 SQVTM and CDR2 ANQGSEA. CDR3 in DNA: TGCAGCGTTGTAGGCGCGGGGTCTAGCACAGATACGCAGTATTTT. Encoded protein: CSVVGAGSSTDTQYF.

The chain carries TRBV28 and TRBJ1-1; D unclear. Germline loops: CDR1 MDHEN, CDR2 SYDVKM. This CDR3 region has 14 residues. V was trimmed by 2 bases and J by 0 bases, leaving 7 bases between them. DNA of the CDR3: TGTGCCAGCAGTTTACACACAATGAACACTGAAGCTTTCTTT. This sequence encodes CASSLHTMNTEAFF.

The chain combines TRBV28 with TRBJ2-3; D perhaps matches TRBD2 (6 bases). The CDR3 is 15 amino acids. The V gene's germline CDR1 is MDHEN and CDR2 SYDVKM. Between the trimmed V and J ends, which lost 10 bases and 2 bases, there was a span of 19 bases. The CDR3 region is CATGFGGNPTDTQYF. CDR3 nucleotide sequence: TGTGCCACTGGGTTTGGAGGGAATCCCACAGATACGCAGTATTTT. Complete variable domain (other parts from reference TRBV28 and TRBJ2-3): DVKVTQSSRYLVKRTGEKVFLECVQDMDHENMFWYRQDPGLGLRLIYFSYDVKMKEKGDIPEGYSVSREKKERFSLILESASTNQTSMYLCATGFGGNPTDTQYFGPGTRLTVL.

The V gene is TRBV11-3, the J gene TRBJ2-1; 9 bases line up with TRBD1. Unmatched junction bases numbered 12, after V lost 5 bases and J lost 7 bases. CDR3 length: 16 amino acids. Germline lookup yields CDR1 SGHNT and CDR2 YENEEA. In DNA form, the CDR3 reads TGTGCCAGCAGCACAAACAGGGGGCGCTGGGGAAATGAGCAGTTCTTC. As protein: CASSTNRGRWGNEQFF.

This rearrangement joins TRBV30 to TRBJ1-1; tentatively, D is TRBD1 (6 bases). This CDR3 is built from 13 residues. V was cut by 5 bases and J by 1 base, with 11 bases left in between. Germline values: CDR1 GTSNPN, CDR2 SVGIG (reference sequence). The CDR3 spells CAWEVGGNTEAFF. In DNA, the CDR3 is TGTGCCTGGGAGGTAGGGGGGAACACTGAAGCTTTCTTT.

V and J are TRBV27 and TRBJ2-6; 7 positions agree with TRBD1. V was pared by 2 bases and J by 3 bases, with 4 bases of the junction left unmatched. Germline-derived CDR1 and CDR2 are MNHEY and SMNVEV (reference sequence). This CDR3 contains 16 residues. The DNA of the CDR3 is TGTGCCAGCAGTTTAGTCCAGGGGGTTGGGGCCAACGTCCTGACTTTC. The encoded protein is CASSLVQGVGANVLTF.

J is TRBJ1-3 and V is TRBV30; D uncertain. V was trimmed by 0 bases and J by 4 bases, leaving 7 bases between them. Looked up from germline, CDR1 is GTSNPN and CDR2 is SVGIG (reference sequence). There are 13 residues in the CDR3. CDR3 nucleotide sequence: TGTGCCTGGAGTGTACTACTCGGAAACACCATATATTTT. Its translation is CAWSVLLGNTIYF.